This is a list of T cell receptor beta chains from one sample in a study of cytomegalovirus exposure and HLA in healthy donors. Data came from immunoSEQ multiplex PCR; TCRdb stores just in-frame clones and leaves some out. The sample lists over 120,000 clones; 65% to 80% were seen once. Sequencing was carried out using PBMCs. The receptor source for this set is a young man in good health and CMV-seronegative. Both conserved end residues are part of each CDR3. A D gene is named only where the DNA matches it firmly. Size values are once, few and many counts, or a class for expanded clones, and some rows have none.

D gene | J gene | V gene | CDR3 length | clone size | CDR3 protein | CDR3 DNA
NA | TRBJ1-2 | TRBV28 | 15 | NA | CASSFGPGANYGYTF | TGTGCCAGCAGTTTTGGACCGGGAGCTAACTATGGCTACACCTTC
TRBD1 | TRBJ2-6 | TRBV30 | 18 | NA | CAWTRDRDRFYGANVLTF | TGTGCCTGGACCCGGGACAGGGACAGATTTTATGGGGCCAACGTCCTGACTTTC
NA | TRBJ2-6 | TRBV19 | 17 | NA | CASSKGIRVTGANVLTF | TGTGCCAGTAGTAAAGGAATCAGGGTCACTGGGGCCAACGTCCTGACTTTC
TRBD2 | TRBJ2-3 | TRBV15 | 17 | few | CATGGLAGGLSTDTQYF | TGTGCCACGGGGGGACTAGCGGGGGGACTTAGCACAGATACGCAGTATTTT
TRBD2 | TRBJ2-1 | TRBV29-1 | 14 | once | CSVESLAANNEQFF | TGCAGCGTTGAAAGCCTAGCGGCAAACAATGAGCAGTTCTTC
TRBD2 | TRBJ2-2 | TRBV4-2 | 15 | NA | CASSDSGVNTGELFF | TGTGCCAGCAGCGATAGCGGGGTTAACACCGGGGAGCTGTTTTTT
NA | TRBJ2-3 | TRBV5-1 | 16 | NA | CASSSPEGGARNTQYF | TGCGCCAGCAGCTCCCCTGAGGGGGGGGCTAGGAATACGCAGTATTTT
TRBD1 | TRBJ2-7 | TRBV25-1 | 14 | NA | CASSGRDRGNEQYF | TGTGCCAGCAGTGGACGGGACAGGGGAAACGAGCAGTACTTC
NA | TRBJ2-5 | TRBV30 | 15 | few | CACPRGSGGQETQYF | TGTGCCTGCCCTAGAGGGAGCGGCGGCCAAGAGACCCAGTACTTC
NA | TRBJ2-1 | TRBV5-6 | 13 | once | CASSFDRNNEQFF | TGTGCCAGCAGCTTCGACAGAAACAATGAGCAGTTCTTC
TRBD1 | TRBJ2-5 | TRBV5-1 | 14 | NA | CASTPDRVMRTQYF | TGCGCCAGCACCCCAGACAGGGTGATGCGGACCCAGTACTTC
NA | TRBJ1-1 | TRBV6-5 | 15 | NA | CASSSHHSPHTEAFF | TGTGCCAGCAGTTCCCACCACAGTCCCCACACTGAAGCTTTCTTT
TRBD1 | TRBJ1-5 | TRBV6-1 | 15 | NA | CASSSRGLRNQPQHF | TGTGCCAGCAGTTCCAGGGGGCTGAGAAATCAGCCCCAGCATTTT
TRBD1 | TRBJ1-2 | TRBV5-1 | 14 | NA | CASSPGTGEYGYTF | TGCGCCAGCAGCCCCGGGACAGGGGAATATGGCTACACCTTC
NA | TRBJ2-3 | TRBV5-4 | 17 | NA | CASSLEPGGSSTDTQYF | TGTGCCAGCAGCTTGGAGCCAGGGGGGTCGAGCACAGATACGCAGTATTTT
TRBD1 | TRBJ1-4 | TRBV28 | 14 | NA | CASSLTGGREKLFF | TGTGCCAGCAGTTTGACAGGGGGCCGAGAAAAACTGTTTTTT
NA | TRBJ2-1 | TRBV27 | 15 | NA | CASSLVLARPNEQFF | TGTGCCAGCAGTTTAGTCCTAGCGCGGCCCAATGAGCAGTTCTTC
NA | TRBJ2-5 | TRBV9 | 16 | NA | CASSLAGGQAGETQYF | TGTGCCAGCAGCCTTGCCGGCGGACAGGCGGGGGAGACCCAGTACTTC
TRBD2 | TRBJ2-4 | TRBV30 | 16 | NA | CAWSVLVGRAVDSQYF | TGTGCCTGGAGTGTTCTGGTCGGGAGGGCGGTGGACAGTCAGTACTTC
TRBD1 | TRBJ2-1 | TRBV5-6 | 16 | NA | CASSLALGQGPGEQFF | TGTGCCAGCAGCCTGGCTTTGGGACAGGGGCCTGGGGAGCAGTTCTTC
NA | TRBJ2-1 | TRBV6-6 | 13 | NA | CASSYDSYNEQFF | TGTGCCAGCAGTTACGACAGCTACAATGAGCAGTTCTTC
TRBD2 | TRBJ2-1 | TRBV10-1 | 16 | NA | CASSTLAARSYNEQFF | TGCGCCAGCAGTACTCTAGCGGCTCGCTCCTACAATGAGCAGTTCTTC
TRBD2 | TRBJ2-1 | TRBV6-5 | 15 | NA | CASSLAGVGYNEQFF | TGTGCCAGCAGTTTAGCGGGGGTAGGCTACAATGAGCAGTTCTTC
NA | TRBJ1-2 | TRBV19 | 14 | NA | CASRRPSREDGYTF | TGTGCCAGTCGACGCCCCAGCAGGGAGGATGGCTACACCTTC
NA | TRBJ1-1 | TRBV11-2 | 14 | NA | CASSSPNMNTEAFF | TGTGCCAGCAGCTCGCCGAACATGAACACTGAAGCTTTCTTT
TRBD1 | TRBJ2-7 | TRBV7-8 | 15 | few | CASSLGGTGQYEQYF | TGTGCCAGCAGCTTAGGGGGGACAGGGCAGTACGAGCAGTACTTC
TRBD1 | TRBJ1-2 | TRBV6-1 | 14 | few | CASSEDRGYYGYTF | TGTGCCAGCAGTGAAGACAGGGGGTACTATGGCTACACCTTC
NA | TRBJ2-6 | TRBV10-3 | 17 | NA | CAISDADKPSGANVLTF | TGTGCCATCAGTGACGCCGACAAACCCTCTGGGGCCAACGTCCTGACTTTC
TRBD1 | TRBJ2-7 | TRBV5-1 | 15 | NA | CASSLDRGLPYEQYF | TGCGCCAGCAGCTTGGACAGGGGGTTGCCCTACGAGCAGTACTTC
NA | TRBJ2-7 | TRBV28 | 14 | once | CASTADTVSYEQYF | TGTGCCAGCACCGCCGACACTGTCTCCTACGAGCAGTACTTC
NA | TRBJ1-1 | TRBV5-1 | 14 | NA | CASSLARGDTEAFF | TGCGCCAGCAGCTTGGCACGCGGGGACACTGAAGCTTTCTTT
NA | TRBJ1-4 | TRBV4-1 | 15 | NA | CASSQKQANGEKLFF | TGCGCCAGCAGCCAAAAACAGGCGAACGGTGAAAAACTGTTTTTT
NA | TRBJ2-2 | TRBV19 | 15 | NA | CASSISGQNTGELFF | TGTGCCAGTAGTATTTCGGGACAGAACACCGGGGAGCTGTTTTTT
TRBD1 | TRBJ1-1 | TRBV18 | 14 | NA | CASSPTTGHTEAFF | TGTGCCAGCTCACCTACGACAGGGCACACTGAAGCTTTCTTT
NA | TRBJ1-4 | TRBV20-1 | 11 | NA | CSARIQEKLFF | TGCAGTGCTAGAATCCAAGAAAAACTGTTTTTT
NA | TRBJ1-1 | TRBV6-5 | 13 | NA | CASSGDWNTEAFF | TGTGCCAGCAGTGGCGACTGGAACACTGAAGCTTTCTTT
NA | TRBJ1-4 | TRBV7-6 | 13 | NA | CASSFSQGSELFF | TGTGCCAGCAGCTTTAGCCAGGGATCTGAACTGTTTTTT
TRBD2 | TRBJ2-7 | TRBV28 | 16 | few | CASSSLAGPDLYEQYF | TGTGCCAGCAGTTCCCTAGCGGGGCCCGACCTCTACGAGCAGTACTTC
TRBD1 | TRBJ1-3 | TRBV27 | 14 | NA | CASGAGTGGNTIYF | TGTGCCAGCGGTGCCGGGACAGGGGGAAACACCATATATTTT
TRBD2 | TRBJ2-2 | TRBV30 | 16 | once | CAWRGLAGVRTGELFF | TGTGCCTGGAGGGGACTAGCGGGAGTACGAACCGGGGAGCTGTTTTTT
NA | TRBJ2-7 | TRBV7-2 | 13 | NA | CASRLKGAYEQYF | TGTGCCAGCAGACTGAAGGGGGCCTACGAGCAGTACTTC
TRBD1 | TRBJ1-1 | TRBV5-1 | 12 | NA | CASSPDRGFAFF | TGCGCCAGCAGCCCTGACAGGGGGTTCGCTTTCTTT
NA | TRBJ1-4 | TRBV27 | 14 | NA | CAPPRCPTNEKLFF | TGTGCCCCCCCGCGCTGCCCAACTAATGAAAAACTGTTTTTT
TRBD1 | TRBJ2-6 | TRBV2 | 17 | few | CASRAGTGLSGANGLTF | TGTGCCAGCAGAGCCGGGACAGGGCTCTCTGGGGCCAACGGCCTGACTTTC
NA | TRBJ2-6 | TRBV5-8 | 15 | NA | CASSLQGSGANVLTF | TGTGCCAGCAGCCTCCAGGGGTCTGGGGCCAACGTCCTGACTTTC
NA | TRBJ2-5 | TRBV5-1 | 14 | once | CASSLAAGEETQYF | TGCGCCAGCAGCTTGGCGGCAGGCGAAGAGACCCAGTACTTC
TRBD2 | TRBJ2-1 | TRBV9 | 17 | NA | CASSGRLAGGQYNEQFF | TGTGCCAGCAGCGGACGACTAGCGGGGGGTCAATACAATGAGCAGTTCTTC
TRBD1 | TRBJ1-1 | TRBV2 | 16 | NA | CASSQFRTGPNTEAFF | TGTGCCAGCAGCCAATTCCGGACAGGGCCGAACACTGAAGCTTTCTTT
TRBD1 | TRBJ1-1 | TRBV13 | 15 | NA | CASSLTGQGNTEAFF | TGTGCCAGCAGCTTAACGGGACAGGGGAACACTGAAGCTTTCTTT
TRBD1 | TRBJ1-1 | TRBV29-1 | 12 | NA | CSAETGIGKAFF | TGCAGCGCCGAGACAGGGATCGGTAAAGCTTTCTTT
NA | TRBJ2-3 | TRBV9 | 17 | NA | CASSVGPEGFPTDTQYF | TGTGCCAGCAGCGTAGGGCCGGAGGGGTTCCCCACAGATACGCAGTATTTT
NA | TRBJ2-1 | TRBV29-1 | 13 | NA | CSVVGGAHNEQFF | TGCAGCGTTGTAGGCGGGGCCCACAATGAGCAGTTCTTC
TRBD1 | TRBJ1-5 | TRBV28 | 17 | NA | CATLVPGTGHSNQPQHF | TGTGCCACATTAGTCCCCGGGACAGGACATAGCAATCAGCCCCAGCATTTT
TRBD2 | TRBJ2-7 | TRBV29-1 | 13 | NA | CSVQREFVGEQYF | TGCAGCGTTCAGCGGGAGTTCGTCGGCGAGCAGTACTTC
TRBD1 | TRBJ1-2 | TRBV6-4 | 14 | few | CASRTQGGIGGYTF | TGTGCCAGCAGAACACAGGGGGGAATTGGCGGCTACACCTTC